The source of this T cell receptor beta chain is a study of beta chain features in type 1 diabetes. Investigators reverse transcribed all isolated RNA, so they sequenced expressed TCRB transcripts. Produced via immunoSEQ multiplex PCR; TCRdb's table is partial and in-frame only. The sample consists of 350,000 to 400,000 clones, roughly 16% of them appearing once. The sample holds a few counts of this clone. Averaging approximately 120 mL, one heparinised blood draw was given by each donor. The receptor was isolated from a woman younger than 35 in good health. The specimen was naive CD4+ T cells from blood.

The CDR3 region is CASSLGQGGETQYF. The CDR3 coding sequence is TGTGCCAGCAGCTTGGGACAGGGCGGAGAGACCCAGTACTTC. The gene calls are TRBV5-4 and TRBJ2-5, with 7 bases that match TRBD1. Germline V gives CDR1 SGHNT, CDR2 YYREEE (reference sequence). CDR3 length equals 14 residues. The V and J ends lost 0 bases and 4 bases, in that order; junction bases with no gene match: 3.